This entry lists 10 T cell receptor beta chains sequenced from one sample in a study of cytomegalovirus exposure and HLA in healthy donors. 13 Jbeta primers and 60 Vbeta primers were used for the PCR. This table comes from immunoSEQ multiplex PCR, and its TCRdb copy is limited to in-frame clones, with some not included. The table lists about 230,000 clones, around 85% of them singletons. Sequenced input: PBMCs. The source is a human donor in good health.

This chain joins TRBV5-6 and TRBJ2-7, with 7 positions matching TRBD1. The trim removed 4 bases at V and 5 bases at J, leaving 3 bases unmatched. From germline, CDR1 is SGHDT and CDR2 YYEEEE. The length of the CDR3 is 12 residues. The CDR3 DNA follows: TGTGCCAGCAGCAAGGACAGGCACGAGCAGTACTTC. This encodes CASSKDRHEQYF. Supplemented by reference TRBV5-6 and TRBJ2-7, the full variable domain reads DAGVTQSPTHLIKTRGQQVTLRCSPKSGHDTVSWYQQALGQGPQFIFQYYEEEERQRGNFPDRFSGHQFPNYSSELNVNALLLGDSALYLCASSKDRHEQYFGPGTRLTVT.

The chain joins TRBV6-5 to TRBJ2-1; 8 bases are a match to TRBD2. Germline values: CDR1 MNHEY, CDR2 SVGAGI. The V gene end was trimmed by 7 bases and the J gene end by 8 bases; junction bases not matched to a gene: 7. This CDR3 has 13 amino acids. CDR3 nucleotide sequence: TGTGCCAGCACCGCCGGGACTAGTTATGAGCAGTTCTTC. It translates to CASTAGTSYEQFF.

V gene TRBV9 combines with J gene TRBJ2-5, with D tentatively TRBD1 (5 bases). TRBJ2-7 matches the DNA end more closely, so the J call is doubtful. Germline-derived CDR1 and CDR2 are SGDLS and YYNGEE. The CDR3 totals 15 residues. CDR3: CASSVGGSSSYEQYF. CDR3 nucleotides: TGTGCCAGCAGCGTAGGGGGCAGTAGCTCCTACGAGCAGTACTTC.

The gene calls are TRBV28 and TRBJ2-3; tentative D call: TRBD1 (6 bases). The CDR3 loop spans 15 amino acids. The germline V gene has CDR1 MDHEN and CDR2 SYDVKM. Trimming removed 9 bases at V and 2 bases at J, with 18 bases between. The CDR3 nucleotides read TGTGCCAGACCCCTAGACAGGCGACCCACAGATACGCAGTATTTT. This encodes CARPLDRRPTDTQYF.

The chain has TRBV7-2 and TRBJ2-3; 11 nucleotides agree with TRBD2. V was pared by 5 bases and J by 2 bases, with 9 bases of the junction left unmatched. Per germline, CDR1 SGHTA and CDR2 FQGNSA. The CDR3 has 17 residues. CDR3 bases: TGTGCCAGCAGCCGACCTAAGACTAGCGGGACCACAGATACGCAGTATTTT. Translation: CASSRPKTSGTTDTQYF.

The gene calls are TRBV7-6 and TRBJ2-7; TRBD1 matches 12 bases. The CDR3 is 17 residues long. After removal of 2 bases from V and 4 bases from J, the junction contained 9 bases not matched to a gene. Germline-derived CDR1 and CDR2 are SGHVS and FNYEAQ. The CDR3 loop is CASSLSQWDRGPYEQYF. DNA for the CDR3: TGTGCCAGCAGCTTAAGTCAGTGGGACAGGGGGCCGTACGAGCAGTACTTC.

J is TRBJ2-1 and V is TRBV7-8; 7 bases are a match to TRBD1. The trim removed 6 bases at V and 8 bases at J, leaving 13 bases unmatched. Germline loops: CDR1 SGHVS, CDR2 FQNEAQ. This CDR3 has 15 amino acids. The CDR3 protein is CASSSPRGRMDEQFF. DNA for the CDR3: TGTGCCAGCAGTAGCCCTAGGGGGCGCATGGATGAGCAGTTCTTC.

The chain recombines TRBV10-1 with TRBJ2-1; D uncertain. V gave up 0 bases and J gave up 8 bases, with 11 bases separating them. Germline lookup yields CDR1 WNHNN and CDR2 SYGVQD (reference sequence). The CDR3 contains 14 residues. This CDR3 reads CASSESRSLDEQFF. The CDR3 nucleotides are TGCGCCAGCAGTGAGTCGCGGAGTCTGGATGAGCAGTTCTTC.

The J gene is TRBJ2-1, the V gene TRBV6-5, with TRBD2 identical over 11 bases. J was trimmed by 8 bases and V by 6 bases; bases with no gene match: 9. Germline assignment: CDR1 MNHEY and CDR2 SVGAGI. The CDR3 length is 15 residues. The CDR3: CASSLLAGAMDEQFF. DNA of the CDR3: TGTGCCAGCAGCCTACTAGCGGGAGCGATGGATGAGCAGTTCTTC.

The rearrangement joins TRBV2 to TRBJ2-3; unclear D gene. The germline V gene has CDR1 SNHLY and CDR2 FYNNEI. V shed 7 bases and J shed 8 bases, with 22 bases lying between them. CDR3 length: 15 residues. The CDR3 protein is CASTQPGPSSGTQYF. CDR3 DNA: TGTGCCAGCACACAACCTGGGCCGTCGTCAGGTACGCAGTATTTT.